The 20 T cell receptor beta chains reported below all come from one sample, sequenced in a study of blood T cell repertoires in COVID-19. Profiling relied on immunoSEQ multiplex PCR, and the TCRdb table lists in-frame clones only, not all of them. The sample has approximately 45,000 clones, roughly 70% seen once. The sequencing sample was made of peripheral blood. These receptors all stem from a man aged 80 or over with acute or convalescent COVID-19.

This clone has more than one count but fewer than ten. The V call is TRBV6-5, the J call TRBJ2-3; D is possibly TRBD1 (7 bases). Trimming took off 5 bases at V and 5 bases at J, with 14 bases between the two ends. Per germline, CDR1 MNHEY and CDR2 SVGAGI. The CDR3 extends over 14 amino acids. This CDR3 is CASSRGTAKDTQYF. CDR3 bases: TGTGCCAGCAGTCGCGGGACAGCGAAAGATACGCAGTATTTT.

The chain employs TRBV5-1 and TRBJ2-5, with 7 positions matching TRBD1. Per germline, CDR1 SGHRS and CDR2 YFSETQ. The CDR3 runs 14 residues. V dropped 6 bases and J dropped 6; count of bases not matched to a gene: 11. The CDR3 sequence: CASTPGTAKQTQYF. DNA of the CDR3: TGCGCCAGCACCCCCGGGACAGCGAAACAGACCCAGTACTTC.

The chain recombines TRBV9 with TRBJ2-1, with TRBD2 matching over 14 bases. The CDR3 runs 15 residues. Germline V gives CDR1 SGDLS, CDR2 YYNGEE. V lost 4 bases, J lost 6 bases, and 3 bases stayed unmatched. The CDR3 DNA reads as TGTGCCAGCAGCCAGACTAGCGGGAGGGGCAATGAGCAGTTCTTC. Translating gives CASSQTSGRGNEQFF.

The chain recombines TRBV3-1 (or the pseudogene TRBV3-2) with TRBJ2-1; D remains ambiguous. CDR3 length equals 11 residues. Germline CDR1 and CDR2: LGHDT and YNNKEL (reference sequence). Trimming cost V 1 base and J 10 bases, with 5 bases left between them. This chain's CDR3 is CASSQGLEQFF. In DNA, the CDR3 is TGTGCCAGCAGCCAAGGGCTGGAGCAGTTCTTC.

The rearrangement joins TRBV2 to TRBJ2-5, with 7 positions matching TRBD2. The CDR3 consists of 14 residues. Losses at the gene ends were 5 bases for V and 2 bases for J; bases not matched to a gene: 5. Germline V CDR1 and CDR2: SNHLY, FYNNEI. CDR3 region: CASSRGTIQETQYF. The DNA for the CDR3 is TGTGCCAGCAGTCGCGGGACTATACAAGAGACCCAGTACTTC. Variable domain in full (rest from reference TRBV2 and TRBJ2-5): EPEVTQTPSHQVTQMGQEVILRCVPISNHLYFYWYRQILGQKVEFLVSFYNNEISEKSEIFDDQFSVERPDGSNFTLKIRSTKLEDSAMYFCASSRGTIQETQYFGPGTRLLVL.

The J gene is TRBJ2-3, the V gene TRBV28, with 8 positions matching TRBD2. The CDR3 is made up of 14 amino acids. The germline V gene has CDR1 MDHEN and CDR2 SYDVKM. Germline trimming cut 4 bases from V and 4 bases from J; bases unmatched to any gene: 4. The chain's CDR3 is CASSSAGGADTQYF. The CDR3 coding sequence is TGTGCCAGCAGTTCTGCGGGAGGCGCAGATACGCAGTATTTT.

The genes are TRBV19 and TRBJ1-2, with D tentatively TRBD1 (5 bases). CDR1 is LNHDA, CDR2 SQIVND, per germline (reference sequence). V lost 5 bases and J lost 5, with 15 bases in between. The CDR3 extends over 14 amino acids. The CDR3 here is CASSQGPERYGYTF. The CDR3 DNA follows: TGTGCCAGTAGTCAGGGCCCGGAGAGGTATGGCTACACCTTC.

The chain employs TRBV6-5 and TRBJ1-1; no clear D. V lost 3 bases, J lost 1 base, and 12 bases lay in between. The length of the CDR3 is 15 residues. CDR1 and CDR2 (germline): MNHEY, SVGAGI. The DNA of the CDR3 is TGTGCCAGCAGTTATACGGGGATTTGGAACACTGAAGCTTTCTTT. Translating gives CASSYTGIWNTEAFF.

The rearrangement uses TRBV29-1 and TRBJ2-5; maybe TRBD1 (6 bases). The CDR3 loop spans 13 amino acids. Germline values: CDR1 SQVTM, CDR2 ANQGSEA. V lost 2 bases and J lost 4, with 11 bases in between. CDR3 DNA sequence: TGCAGCGTTGAAACGACAGGCGGAGAGACCCAGTACTTC. Translated: CSVETTGGETQYF.

This chain uses TRBV4-2 with TRBJ2-3, with 14 positions matching TRBD2. The trim removed 3 bases at V and 5 bases at J, leaving 4 bases unmatched. The CDR3 contains 16 residues. Germline V gives CDR1 LGHNA, CDR2 YNFKEQ. This CDR3 reads CASSQAGTSGGDTQYF. DNA for the CDR3: TGTGCCAGCAGCCAGGCCGGGACTAGCGGGGGAGATACGCAGTATTTT.

The V and J genes are TRBV3-1 (or the pseudogene TRBV3-2) and TRBJ2-5; 7 nucleotides agree with TRBD2. CDR3 length equals 16 residues. Germline CDR1 LGHDT, CDR2 YNNKEL (reference sequence). Trimming at V came to 0 bases and at J to 5 bases, leaving 9 bases not matched to a gene. As DNA, the CDR3 is TGTGCCAGCAGCCAAGATCTGGCGGGAGTAGGGGAGACCCAGTACTTC. Translated: CASSQDLAGVGETQYF.

This clone was observed a few times. CDR3: CATSGQERSSYNEQFF. Written as DNA, the CDR3 is TGTGCCACCAGCGGTCAGGAGCGGAGCTCCTACAATGAGCAGTTCTTC. V gene TRBV15 combines with J gene TRBJ2-1, with D possibly matching TRBD2 (5 bases). V was clipped by 5 bases and J by 0 bases, with 14 bases between them. The CDR3 totals 16 residues. Germline V gene data show CDR1 as LNHNV and CDR2 as YYDKDF (reference sequence).

There are a few counts of this clone. The chain recombines TRBV28 with TRBJ1-2, with TRBD1 matching 11 bases. The CDR3 spans 15 residues. After removal of 2 bases from V and 4 bases from J, the junction contained 3 bases not matched to a gene. Germline V gene data show CDR1 as MDHEN and CDR2 as SYDVKM. Written as DNA, the CDR3 is TGTGCCAGCAGTTTAAGTGGGACAGGGGGCTATGGCTACACCTTC. This encodes CASSLSGTGGYGYTF.

The chain links TRBV28 to TRBJ2-3; D not certain. Germline CDR1 is MDHEN and CDR2 is SYDVKM. Trimming cost V 6 bases and J 0 bases, with 7 bases left between them. The CDR3 runs 13 residues. DNA for the CDR3: TGTGCCAGCAGGACGACTAGCACAGATACGCAGTATTTT. Translated: CASRTTSTDTQYF.

This clone appeared a few times. The chain combines TRBV4-2 with TRBJ1-2, with D perhaps TRBD1 (5 bases). This CDR3 contains 15 residues. V lost 0 bases and J lost 4, with 12 bases in between. Germline-derived CDR1 and CDR2 are LGHNA and YNFKEQ. In nucleotides, the CDR3 is TGTGCCAGCAGCCAAGATCGGGGGACCACCTATGGCTACACCTTC. This gives the protein CASSQDRGTTYGYTF.

The chain combines TRBV7-2 with TRBJ2-3; a weak D match, TRBD1 (6 bases). This CDR3 spans 14 amino acids. CDR1 SGHTA and CDR2 FQGNSA come from the germline V gene. Trimming took off 5 bases at V and 2 bases at J, with 11 bases between the two ends. This CDR3 is CASSTGSNTDTQYF. The CDR3 nucleotides are TGTGCCAGCAGCACAGGGTCCAACACAGATACGCAGTATTTT.

This clone was counted a few times. This chain links TRBV6-5 with TRBJ1-5; D not resolved. V gave up 3 bases and J gave up 5 bases, with 8 bases separating them. This CDR3 has 13 amino acids. The germline gives CDR1 MNHEY, CDR2 SVGAGI. In DNA, the CDR3 is TGTGCCAGCAGTTATAGGGAGGATCAGCCCCAGCATTTT. Amino acids: CASSYREDQPQHF.

This chain's CDR3 is CASSLVLNTGELFF. The CDR3 DNA is TGCGCCAGCAGCTTGGTACTGAACACCGGGGAGCTGTTTTTT. This chain uses TRBV5-1 with TRBJ2-2; the D is unclear. Germline V CDR1 and CDR2: SGHRS, YFSETQ. CDR3 length: 14 residues. The V end lost 0 bases, the J end lost 1 base, and 4 bases lay between the germline ends. Based on the CDR3 plus reference TRBV5-1 and TRBJ2-2, the full variable domain is KAGVTQTPRYLIKTRGQQVTLSCSPISGHRSVSWYQQTPGQGLQFLFEYFSETQRNKGNFPGRFSGRQFSNSRSEMNVSTLELGDSALYLCASSLVLNTGELFFGEGSRLTVL.

The chain has TRBV19 and TRBJ1-1; TRBD1 matches 10 bases. This CDR3 has 16 residues. Germline loops: CDR1 LNHDA, CDR2 SQIVND (reference sequence). V shed 4 bases, J shed 5 bases, and the junction held 10 bases outside the gene matches. CDR3 region: CASSTYPGQGTTEAFF. CDR3 nucleotide sequence: TGTGCCAGTAGTACTTATCCGGGACAGGGGACAACTGAAGCTTTCTTT.

This clone was counted once. V and J are TRBV5-4 and TRBJ2-5; possibly TRBD2 for D (5 bases). Germline V gene sequence: CDR1 SGHNT, CDR2 YYREEE (reference sequence). The CDR3 contains 13 residues. V was shortened by 0 bases and J by 5 bases, with 8 bases between the two germline ends. CDR3 amino acids: CASSLGSVETQYF. The CDR3 bases are TGTGCCAGCAGCTTGGGTAGCGTCGAGACCCAGTACTTC. The whole variable domain, remainder taken from reference TRBV5-4 and TRBJ2-5, is ETGVTQSPTHLIKTRGQQVTLRCSSQSGHNTVSWYQQALGQGPQFIFQYYREEENGRGNFPPRFSGLQFPNYSSELNVNALELDDSALYLCASSLGSVETQYFGPGTRLLVL.